What follows are 11 T cell receptor beta chains derived from one specimen sequenced in a study of T cell changes during pregnancy in multiple sclerosis. Sequenced by immunoSEQ multiplex PCR; TCRdb stores in-frame clones only, minus some. The sample gives tens of thousands of clones, about 90% of which show up once; approximately 0.5% is in the top ten. Sequencing used CD4+ T cells from peripheral blood mononuclear cells, obtained after pregnancy. These receptors all come from a female donor with multiple sclerosis, enrolled in a pregnancy study.

The V gene is TRBV11-2, the J gene TRBJ2-7, with 7 nucleotides matching TRBD1. Germline V CDR1 and CDR2: SGHAT, FQNNGV. This CDR3 comprises 16 residues. V lost 5 bases to trimming and J lost 4 bases; unmatched junction nucleotides: 14. The CDR3 nucleotides read TGTGCCAGCAGCGCCCGACAGGGAAGGGGTTTATACGAGCAGTACTTC. It codes for CASSARQGRGLYEQYF. Looking up the rest from reference TRBV11-2 and TRBJ2-7 gives the full variable domain: EAGVAQSPRYKIIEKRQSVAFWCNPISGHATLYWYQQILGQGPKLLIQFQNNGVVDDSQLPKDRFSAERLKGVDSTLKIQPAKLEDSAVYLCASSARQGRGLYEQYFGPGTRLTVT.

The chain joins TRBV4-3 to TRBJ2-2; 10 bases are a match to TRBD2. Germline CDR1 is LGHNA and CDR2 is YSLEER. The V and J ends lost 0 bases and 7 bases, in that order; junction bases with no gene match: 8. The CDR3 totals 17 residues. For the CDR3, the DNA is TGCGCCAGCAGCCAAGAAAACCTACTAGCGGGAAACGGGGAGCTGTTTTTT. Protein product: CASSQENLLAGNGELFF.

This clone was picked up one time. The chain has TRBV7-3 and TRBJ2-7; TRBD1 aligns across 9 bases. V lost 3 bases to trimming and J lost 2 bases; unmatched junction nucleotides: 5. The CDR3 has 15 amino acids. Germline assignment: CDR1 SGHTA and CDR2 FQGTGA. The CDR3 sequence is CASSFSTGGAYEQYF. Here the CDR3 DNA reads TGTGCCAGCAGCTTCTCGACAGGGGGGGCCTACGAGCAGTACTTC.

The rearrangement joins TRBV27 to TRBJ2-1, with D perhaps TRBD2 (5 bases). The germline V gene encodes CDR1 MNHEY and CDR2 SMNVEV (reference sequence). The CDR3 length is 14 residues. The V and J ends lost 2 bases and 1 base respectively, with 6 bases between them. The chain's CDR3 is CASSLTGSYNEQFF. CDR3 nucleotides: TGTGCCAGCAGTTTAACGGGGTCCTACAATGAGCAGTTCTTC.

The V gene is TRBV6-5, the J gene TRBJ2-7; 8 positions match TRBD2. J lost 5 bases, V lost 2 bases, and 11 bases had no gene match. From germline, CDR1 is MNHEY and CDR2 SVGAGI. CDR3 size: 16 residues. The CDR3 nucleotides read TGTGCCAGCAGTTACCGGGGGGCGGGAGGTGGCAACGAGCAGTACTTC. This translates into CASSYRGAGGGNEQYF.

The CDR3 DNA sequence: TGTGCCAGCAGCCCCGGGGTAGCGGGAGTCGTTGGCGGGGAGCTGTTTTTT. This sequence encodes CASSPGVAGVVGGELFF. The V call is TRBV5-5, the J call TRBJ2-2; TRBD2 matches at 9 bases. The length of the CDR3 is 17 residues. The V and J ends lost 4 bases and 7 bases, in that order; junction bases with no gene match: 14. Germline V lookup: CDR1 SGHKS, CDR2 YYEKEE (reference sequence).

This clone came up once. The CDR3 region has the DNA TGTGCCAGCAGTTACGCTTCCGGGACAGGCAGGACGACGGTGCAGTATTTT. Protein: CASSYASGTGRTTVQYF. The chain uses TRBV28 and TRBJ2-3; 8 nucleotides line up with TRBD1. Germline CDR1 MDHEN, CDR2 SYDVKM. Unmatched junction bases numbered 20, after V lost 4 bases and J lost 11 bases. This CDR3 comprises 17 residues.

The CDR3, as DNA: TGTGCCAGCAGTTTTAGCGGCCCCATGGGCACCGGGGAGCTGTTTTTT. Translation gives CASSFSGPMGTGELFF. The chain carries TRBV28 and TRBJ2-2, with a possible D match to TRBD2 (6 bases). The V end was cut by 3 bases, the J end by 4 bases, with 15 bases between. The length of the CDR3 is 16 residues. Germline V CDR1 and CDR2: MDHEN, SYDVKM. The full variable domain, with the rest looked up from reference TRBV28 and TRBJ2-2, is DVKVTQSSRYLVKRTGEKVFLECVQDMDHENMFWYRQDPGLGLRLIYFSYDVKMKEKGDIPEGYSVSREKKERFSLILESASTNQTSMYLCASSFSGPMGTGELFFGEGSRLTVL.

The chain uses TRBV12-5 and TRBJ2-1; D unresolved. This CDR3 has 12 amino acids. The V end lost 3 bases, the J end lost 5 bases, and 5 bases lay between the germline ends. CDR1 is LGHNT and CDR2 is FRNRAP in the germline V gene. CDR3 region: CASGFSNNEQFF. CDR3 DNA sequence: TGTGCTAGTGGTTTTAGCAACAATGAGCAGTTCTTC.

The V call is TRBV5-1, the J call TRBJ2-7; 11 nucleotides agree with TRBD1. CDR3 length equals 16 residues. Germline CDR1 and CDR2: SGHRS and YFSETQ. The V gene end was trimmed by 0 bases and the J gene end by 4 bases; junction bases not matched to a gene: 6. CDR3 in DNA: TGCGCCAGCAGCTTGGCGGACCGGGACAGGGGGTACGAGCAGTACTTC. It is translated as CASSLADRDRGYEQYF.

This sequence joins TRBV11-2 and TRBJ2-3; 13 bases are shared with TRBD2. The V segment lost 3 bases and the J segment 5 bases; nucleotides outside the gene matches: 8. CDR1 and CDR2 (germline): SGHAT, FQNNGV. The CDR3 spans 17 residues. CDR3 loop: CASSLTSGRWDLDTQYF. The CDR3 nucleotides read TGTGCCAGCAGCTTGACTAGCGGGAGGTGGGATTTAGATACGCAGTATTTT.